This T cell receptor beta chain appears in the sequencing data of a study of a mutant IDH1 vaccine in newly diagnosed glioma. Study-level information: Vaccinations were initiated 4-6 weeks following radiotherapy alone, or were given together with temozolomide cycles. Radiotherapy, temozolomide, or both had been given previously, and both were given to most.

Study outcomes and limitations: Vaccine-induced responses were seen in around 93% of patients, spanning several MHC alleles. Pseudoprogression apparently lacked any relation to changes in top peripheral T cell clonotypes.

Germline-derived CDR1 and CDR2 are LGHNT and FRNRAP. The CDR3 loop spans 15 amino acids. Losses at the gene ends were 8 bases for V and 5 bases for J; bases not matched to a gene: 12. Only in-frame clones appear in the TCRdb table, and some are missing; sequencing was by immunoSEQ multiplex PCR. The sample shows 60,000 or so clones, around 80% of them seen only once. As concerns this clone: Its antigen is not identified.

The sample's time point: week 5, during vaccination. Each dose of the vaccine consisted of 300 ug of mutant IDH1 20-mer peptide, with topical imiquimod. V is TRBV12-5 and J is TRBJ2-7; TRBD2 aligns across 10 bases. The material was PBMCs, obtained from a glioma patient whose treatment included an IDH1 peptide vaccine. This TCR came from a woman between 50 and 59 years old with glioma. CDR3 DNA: TGTGCTAGTCCTCTTATTAGCGGGGGGTACCACGAGCAGTACTTC. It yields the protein CASPLISGGYHEQYF.